The rows below give T cell receptor beta chains drawn from one sample of a study of CD4 and CD8 cells across lung adenocarcinoma regions. One entry per CDR3 protein results from TCRdb running MiXCR on the PCR reads. The sample lists thousands of distinct CDR3 sequences, roughly 50% occurring once. Source material: CD8+ T cells from the center of a lung tumor. These receptors were obtained from a female donor with lung adenocarcinoma. The CD4 and CD8 labels of this study may be unreliable. Each CDR3 is given with its conserved first and last residue. A D gene is named only where the DNA matches it firmly. Not every row has a clone size; where given, it reads once, few, many or a size class.

D | J | size | V | DNA | CDR3
- | TRBJ2-5 | - | TRBV7-3 | TGTGCCAGGCGCGGGGGCAGGAGCACAGAGACCCAGTACTTC | CARRGGRSTETQYF
- | TRBJ2-4 | - | TRBV7-9 | TGTGCCACCGGCTTTGGGAGCGGTTCCCAAGATACCCAGTACTTC | CATGFGSGSQDTQYF
- | TRBJ1-5 | many | TRBV12-3/TRBV12-4 | TGTGCCAGCAGTTTACTGGATCAGCCCCAGCATTTT | CASSLLDQPQHF
- | TRBJ2-4 | - | TRBV11-3 | TGTGCCAGCGGCGCGCGTGAGGAGGACATCCAGTACTTC | CASGAREEDIQYF
TRBD2 | TRBJ2-5 | many | TRBV6-1 | TGTGCCAGCAGGGGACTAGCGGGGTACCAAGAGACCCAGTACTTC | CASRGLAGYQETQYF
- | TRBJ2-5 | - | TRBV10-3 | TGTGCCGGGGGGCTAGGGGGCAGAGTACCAGAGACCCAGTACTTC | CAGGLGGRVPETQYF
- | TRBJ2-3 | - | TRBV6-5 | TGTGCCAGCAGGTACTCTCCCGGGCGTAGCACAGATACCCAGTATTTT | CASRYSPGRSTDTQYF
TRBD2 | TRBJ2-5 | - | TRBV7-6 | TGTGCCAGCAGCGGAGCGGGGGGGCCGCCGTTGGGAGAGACCCAGTACTTC | CASSGAGGPPLGETQYF
- | TRBJ2-5 | large | TRBV12-3/TRBV12-4 | TGTGCCAGCAGTCCAGGAGAGACCCAGTACTTC | CASSPGETQYF
- | TRBJ2-5 | - | TRBV6-4 | TGTGCCAGCAGGGACTCTGCGGGGCGTAGCACAGAGACCCAGTACTTC | CASRDSAGRSTETQYF
TRBD2 | TRBJ2-3 | - | TRBV11-2 | TGTGCCAGCAGCTTCGGGGGGGGGCCCGAAGATACGCAGTATTTC | CASSFGGGPEDTQYF
TRBD1 | TRBJ1-4 | many | TRBV5-1 | TGCGCCAGCAGCTTGAGGGCCGTACAGGGGAATGAAAAACTGTTTTTT | CASSLRAVQGNEKLFF
TRBD2 | TRBJ2-5 | many | TRBV7-3 | TGTGCCAGCATCGGACCGGACAGGGTGTTCTCGACTAGCGGGAATAGGTGGGACCAAGAGACCCAGTACTTC | CASIGPDRVFSTSGNRWDQETQYF
TRBD2 | TRBJ2-7 | - | TRBV7-2 | TGTGCCAGCAGCTTAACTAGCGGGAGTGCCGAGCAGTACTTC | CASSLTSGSAEQYF
- | TRBJ2-1 | - | TRBV7-9 | TGTGCCAGCAGCTCATTAGCCTTAGGGCAGTTCTTC | CASSSLALGQFF
TRBD2 | TRBJ2-4 | once | TRBV27 | TGTGCCAGCAGTCAGGCGCGAGCGGGAGGCCTAACCAAAAACATCCAGTACTTC | CASSQARAGGLTKNIQYF
- | TRBJ2-1 | - | TRBV6-1 | TGTGCCAGCAGTCCCCTGGGGGAGGTATCCTACGAGCAGTTCTTC | CASSPLGEVSYEQFF
TRBD1 | TRBJ2-1 | - | TRBV7-6 | TGTGCCAGCAGCCCGACAGGGTTAGGAGAGACCCAGTTCTTC | CASSPTGLGETQFF
TRBD2 | TRBJ2-3 | - | TRBV18 | TGTGCCAGCTCACCCCTAGCGGGGGGTGCAGATACGCAGTATTTT | CASSPLAGGADTQYF
- | TRBJ2-4 | - | TRBV7-3 | TGTGCCAGGGGGTGGAAGGAGGCAAACACGCAGTACTTC | CARGWKEANTQYF
- | TRBJ2-4 | few | TRBV6-1 | TGTGCCAGCAGTGAATTTGCGGGCTATGCCAAAAACATTCAGTACTTC | CASSEFAGYAKNIQYF
TRBD1 | TRBJ2-7 | once | TRBV10-3 | TGTGCGGGGAGTGGGGAGACAGGGGCAGATACGCAGTACTTC | CAGSGETGADTQYF
TRBD2 | TRBJ2-6 | - | TRBV5-5 | TGTGCCAGCAGCTCGGGGGGGGGGGCCGTAGATACGCAGTACTTT | CASSSGGGAVDTQYF
TRBD2 | TRBJ2-5 | few | TRBV5-1 | TGCGCCAGCAGCGCCAGACTAGCGGGGGCCCAAGAGACCCAGTACTTC | CASSARLAGAQETQYF
- | TRBJ2-7 | - | TRBV6-1 | TGTGCCAGCATAGGGGACGGACGTAGGGAGCAGTACTTC | CASIGDGRREQYF
- | TRBJ2-2 | - | TRBV7-2 | TGTGCCAGCAGCTCCCGGGCTGGGACCACAGGTACGCAGTTTTTT | CASSSRAGTTGTQFF
TRBD2 | TRBJ2-1 | medium-sized | TRBV12-5 | TGTGCTAGTGCCTCCCCCGGGACTAGCGGGAGTCGCGATGAGCAGTTCTTC | CASASPGTSGSRDEQFF
- | TRBJ2-3 | - | TRBV12-3/TRBV12-4 | TGTGCCAGCAATCCGGGGGGCTCAGGCACAGACACGCAGTACTTT | CASNPGGSGTDTQYF
- | TRBJ2-1 | few | TRBV6-1 | TGTGCCAGCAGACGACAGGTTTTAGGACCCAATGAGCAGTTCTTC | CASRRQVLGPNEQFF
- | TRBJ2-1 | - | TRBV7-9 | TGTGCCAGCAGCGCCAGCTTAGCGGAGAATGAGCAGTTCTTC | CASSASLAENEQFF
- | TRBJ2-4 | - | TRBV10-3 | TGTGCGGGGAACGGGGGACGAGCCCAAAAGACTCAGTACTTC | CAGNGGRAQKTQYF
- | TRBJ2-4 | - | TRBV12-3/TRBV12-4 | TGTGCCAGCAGTTTATTCCAGGACCGCACCGATGCGCAGTACTTC | CASSLFQDRTDAQYF
- | TRBJ2-3 | medium-sized | TRBV6-5 | TGTGCCAGCAGTTACTCCCACTTGGATACGCAGTATTTT | CASSYSHLDTQYF
- | TRBJ2-4 | once | TRBV7-2 | TGCGGGGGCCGAGAGCGGAAGATTCAGTACTTC | CGGRERKIQYF
- | TRBJ1-2 | - | TRBV4-1 | TGCGCCAGCAGCCGCGCCCGCCGGGGGAACGATGGCTACACCTTC | CASSRARRGNDGYTF
- | TRBJ1-1 | many | TRBV7-2 | TGTGCCAGCAGCTTTCACATGAACACTGAAGCTTTCTTT | CASSFHMNTEAFF
- | TRBJ2-1 | few | TRBV7-3 | TGTGCCAGCAGCCCCGATGGCATGTCTTACAATGAGCAGTTCTTC | CASSPDGMSYNEQFF
- | TRBJ1-1 | many | TRBV7-8 | TGTGCCAGCAGCCTGAGGGGTATGATCTTCACTGAAGCTTTCTTT | CASSLRGMIFTEAFF
TRBD2 | TRBJ2-1 | many | TRBV4-1 | TGCGCCAGCAGCCAAGAATCTAGCGGGGGATCCTACAATGAGCAGTTCTTC | CASSQESSGGSYNEQFF
- | TRBJ2-7 | many | TRBV12-3/TRBV12-4 | TGTGCCAGCAGTTTACGAGGGTACGAGCAGTACTTC | CASSLRGYEQYF
TRBD1 | TRBJ1-2 | few | TRBV4-1 | TGCGCCAGCAGCCACCTTAGAGGGGGCTTTAACTATGGCTACACCTTC | CASSHLRGGFNYGYTF
TRBD2 | TRBJ2-1 | few | TRBV4-3 | TGCGCCAGCAGCCAAGATGCCCTAGCGGGAACTAGGAATGAGCAGTTCTTC | CASSQDALAGTRNEQFF
- | TRBJ2-7 | medium-sized | TRBV7-3 | TGTGCCAGCAGCCCCTCCTTCGGGCAGGGCTACGAGCAGTACTTC | CASSPSFGQGYEQYF
- | TRBJ2-6 | - | TRBV7-7 | TGTGCTAGCAGCACGGGGGGCGGAGATGCGCAGTATTTC | CASSTGGGDAQYF
- | TRBJ2-2 | - | TRBV27 | TGTGCCAGCAGCTCTTTCGGCGGTAAGCTGTATTTT | CASSSFGGKLYF